This T cell receptor beta chain was sequenced during a study of T cells after yellow fever vaccination. Study summary: When fractions had low cell numbers, they were prepared with SMART-Seq v4 Ultra Low Input.

From the 5' RACE reads, TCRdb called clonotypes with MiXCR, one entry per CDR3 protein. The sample carries some 550,000 distinct CDR3 sequences, 15% to 20% recorded once. General study points: Although the secondary response was weaker, it peaked faster, at day 5 versus 15. Primary-vaccination clones mostly resurfaced post-booster (around 96% CD4, about 87% CD8). Only a small proportion of the clonotypes turned up in both the CD4 and the CD8 compartments, likely arising from convergent recombination.

The CDR3 is 14 amino acids. Germline values: CDR1 SGHRS, CDR2 YFSETQ. With 9 bases removed from V and 2 bases from J, the gap between germline ends came to 15 bases. Regarding this clonotype: Its antigen is still unknown.

The rearrangement joins TRBV5-1 to TRBJ1-5; TRBD1 is a possible D gene (5 bases). This receptor was identified in a man aged 30 to 45 who received the YFV17D yellow fever vaccine. This specimen consisted of PBMCs, obtained 15 days after the yellow fever booster vaccination. In DNA form, the CDR3 reads TGCGCCAACCTAAGGGGAAGGGGCAATCAGCCCCAGCATTTT. Its translation: CANLRGRGNQPQHF.